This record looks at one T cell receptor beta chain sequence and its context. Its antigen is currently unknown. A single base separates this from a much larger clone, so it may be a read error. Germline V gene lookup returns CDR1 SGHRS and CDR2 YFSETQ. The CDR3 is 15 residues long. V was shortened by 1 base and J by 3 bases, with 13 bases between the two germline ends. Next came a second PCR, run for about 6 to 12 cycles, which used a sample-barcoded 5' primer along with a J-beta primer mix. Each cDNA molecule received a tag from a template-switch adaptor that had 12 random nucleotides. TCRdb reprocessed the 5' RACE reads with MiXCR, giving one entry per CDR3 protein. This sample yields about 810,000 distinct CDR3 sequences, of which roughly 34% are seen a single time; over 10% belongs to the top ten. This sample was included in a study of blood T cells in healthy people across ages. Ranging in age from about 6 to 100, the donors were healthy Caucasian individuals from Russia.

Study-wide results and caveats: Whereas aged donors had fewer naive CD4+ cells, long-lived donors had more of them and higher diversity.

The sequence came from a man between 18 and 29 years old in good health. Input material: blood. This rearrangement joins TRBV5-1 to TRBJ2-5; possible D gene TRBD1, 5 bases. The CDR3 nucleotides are TGCGCCAGCAGCTTGAAGGGGTCACATGAAGAGACCCAGTACTTC. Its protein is CASSLKGSHEETQYF.